This T cell receptor (beta chain) was sequenced in a study of long-term antiretroviral therapy in people with HIV. Germline V lookup: CDR1 GTSNPN, CDR2 SVGIG (reference sequence). The CDR3 covers 14 residues. Trimming pared 6 bases from V and 1 base from J, leaving 13 bases between. Survey-level resolution applied to immunoSEQ assay v3.0. Clones were sequenced by immunoSEQ multiplex PCR, and TCRdb holds only the in-frame ones, with some missing. The profile shows nearly 25,000 clones, around 80% of them singletons. Findings of the study overall: Clones that had undergone expansion before ART dominated the repertoire at all time points.

For this clone: The antigen remains undetermined.

It was in the United States that all participants with HIV were treated. V and J are TRBV30 and TRBJ2-1; possible D gene TRBD2, 6 bases. This specimen was unsorted PBMCs, taken 1.2 years after starting antiretroviral therapy. The sequence derives from a middle-aged woman with HIV. The CDR3 loop is CACVDSGSYNEQFF. The DNA for the CDR3 is TGTGCCTGCGTCGATAGCGGTTCCTACAATGAGCAGTTCTTC.